Sequencing of this T cell receptor beta chain was carried out in a study of identical twins. This clonotype turned up a few times. What it binds is unknown. From the 5' RACE reads, TCRdb called clonotypes with MiXCR, one entry per CDR3 protein. The sample has hundreds of thousands of distinct CDR3 sequences, about 20% seen once; the top ten hold around 4.4%. Study results and limitations: The analysis was cross-sectional rather than longitudinal within donors.

This same sample was also taken into another study, of T cells expressing NK-cell markers.

The sample taken for sequencing was PBMCs. This TCR was sampled from a woman aged 18-29 years in good health.

The CDR3 DNA reads TGCGCCAGCAGCCCCGAAGGGGGAAGAGGGGCCAACGTCCTGACTTTC. It translates to CASSPEGGRGANVLTF. The chain joins TRBV5-1 to TRBJ2-6; maybe TRBD1 (6 bases). This CDR3 has 16 residues. Trimming stripped 4 bases from V and 4 bases from J, with 15 bases between. Germline V gene data show CDR1 as SGHRS and CDR2 as YFSETQ.